One and the same sample provided the 32 T cell receptor beta chains below, sequenced in a study of neoadjuvant anti-PD-1 for oral cavity cancer. Produced via immunoSEQ multiplex PCR; TCRdb's table is partial and in-frame only. The data show 13,000 to 15,000 clones, roughly 71% seen once. Time point indicated: after neoadjuvant nivolumab, at surgical resection. The sample was PBMCs, taken after nivolumab (anti-PD-1) treatment. Receptor source: a person aged 40-85 years with oral cavity squamous cell carcinoma.

The chain is built from TRBV4-1 and TRBJ2-7; D unclear. The CDR3 has 13 amino acids. Trimming removed 5 bases at V and 2 bases at J, with 10 bases between. Looked up from germline, CDR1 is MGHRA and CDR2 is YSYEKL. The CDR3 nucleotides are TGCGCCAGCAGCGCCACAAATCCCTACGAGCAGTACTTC. Translating gives CASSATNPYEQYF.

This clone was counted once. The V call is TRBV6-1, the J call TRBJ2-5, with D uncertain. CDR1 MNHNS and CDR2 SASEGT come from the germline V gene. The CDR3 is made up of 14 amino acids. The V gene lost 3 bases and the J gene lost 5 bases, with 13 bases spanning the gap. The CDR3: CASSDWASVETQYF. Written as DNA, the CDR3 is TGTGCCAGCAGTGATTGGGCCTCGGTCGAGACCCAGTACTTC.

V and J are TRBV6-5 and TRBJ2-1; 9 nucleotides align to TRBD2. V shed 5 bases and J 9 bases; nucleotides not matched to a gene: 11. In germline, CDR1 is MNHEY, CDR2 SVGAGI. CDR3 length: 15 amino acids. CDR3 amino acids: CASSTGTSPGREQFF. CDR3 coding DNA: TGTGCCAGCAGTACTGGGACTAGCCCGGGACGTGAGCAGTTCTTC.

The chain couples TRBV27 to TRBJ1-1; D not certain. The V and J ends lost 5 bases and 3 bases respectively, with 19 bases between them. Germline CDR1 is MNHEY and CDR2 is SMNVEV (reference sequence). The CDR3 runs to 16 residues. The CDR3 nucleotides read TGTGCCAGCAGTCCGATTCGGTTAGTCGTTTACACTGAAGCTTTCTTT. Residues: CASSPIRLVVYTEAFF.

This chain joins TRBV7-9 and TRBJ2-7; no clear D. CDR1 and CDR2 from the germline V gene are SEHNR and FQNEAQ (reference sequence). The CDR3 runs to 14 residues. Trimming removed 2 bases from V and 3 bases from J, with 11 bases in between. CDR3 loop: CASSLRTELYEQYF. In DNA, the CDR3 is TGTGCCAGCAGCTTACGGACGGAGCTCTACGAGCAGTACTTC. The full variable domain, completed using reference TRBV7-9 and TRBJ2-7, is DTGVSQNPRHKITKRGQNVTFRCDPISEHNRLYWYRQTLGQGPEFLTYFQNEAQLEKSRLLSDRFSAERPKGSFSTLEIQRTEQGDSAMYLCASSLRTELYEQYFGPGTRLTVT.

The chain links TRBV19 to TRBJ1-5, with D unclear. Trimming removed 7 bases from V and 7 bases from J, with 11 bases in between. This CDR3 has 12 residues. The germline CDR1 and CDR2 sequences are LNHDA and SQIVND (reference sequence). The CDR3 protein is CASTHLGQPQHF. CDR3 in DNA: TGTGCCAGTACCCATTTAGGGCAGCCCCAGCATTTT.

The V call is TRBV11-3, the J call TRBJ2-2; no definite D call. Germline CDR1 is SGHNT and CDR2 is YENEEA. V lost 3 bases to trimming and J lost 7 bases, with 9 bases between them. The CDR3 runs 13 residues. CDR3 nucleotides: TGTGCCAGCAGCTTGACATTATACGGGGAGCTGTTTTTT. Translated: CASSLTLYGELFF.

J is TRBJ1-3 and V is TRBV6-5; TRBD1 agrees at 8 bases. This CDR3 has 16 residues. CDR1 and CDR2 (germline): MNHEY, SVGAGI. V shed 0 bases and J 2 bases; nucleotides not matched to a gene: 3. This CDR3 is CASSYSSQGAGNTIYF. CDR3 DNA: TGTGCCAGCAGTTACTCTTCACAGGGGGCTGGAAACACCATATATTTT.

The chain has TRBV6-5 and TRBJ2-7, with TRBD2 identical over 10 bases. The V gene end was trimmed by 2 bases and the J gene end by 2 bases; junction bases not matched to a gene: 6. This CDR3 is 16 amino acids long. CDR1 and CDR2 (germline): MNHEY, SVGAGI. The CDR3 region is CASSYTLGLAAYEQYF. The CDR3 DNA reads TGTGCCAGCAGTTACACTCTAGGACTAGCGGCCTACGAGCAGTACTTC.

The rearrangement joins TRBV4-1 to TRBJ1-3; D is perhaps TRBD1 (6 bases). The CDR3 totals 17 residues. V gave up 3 bases and J gave up 3 bases, with 18 bases separating them. Germline V gene sequence: CDR1 MGHRA, CDR2 YSYEKL. CDR3 protein: CASSQNPTGGSGNTIYF. The CDR3 DNA reads as TGCGCCAGCAGCCAGAACCCGACAGGCGGAAGTGGAAACACCATATATTTT.

The chain combines TRBV11-3 with TRBJ2-7, with TRBD1 matching 9 bases. The CDR3 spans 14 residues. V shed 4 bases, J shed 6 bases, and the junction held 7 bases outside the gene matches. CDR1 and CDR2 from the germline V gene are SGHNT and YENEEA. The CDR3 here is CASSSGTGSAEQYF. CDR3 nucleotides: TGTGCCAGCAGCTCCGGGACAGGGTCGGCCGAGCAGTACTTC. Full variable domain (missing parts from reference TRBV11-3 and TRBJ2-7): EAGVVQSPRYKIIEKKQPVAFWCNPISGHNTLYWYLQNLGQGPELLIRYENEEAVDDSQLPKDRFSAERLKGVDSTLKIQPAELGDSAVYLCASSSGTGSAEQYFGPGTRLTVT.

J is TRBJ1-5 and V is TRBV5-4; 7 bases agree with TRBD1. Losses at the gene ends were 3 bases for V and 0 bases for J; bases not matched to a gene: 3. Germline V CDR1 and CDR2: SGHNT, YYREEE (reference sequence). The CDR3 loop spans 15 amino acids. CDR3 in DNA: TGTGCCAGCAGCTCCGGGACAGATAGCAATCAGCCCCAGCATTTT. Translated, it gives CASSSGTDSNQPQHF.

This clone has only one observation. The V gene is TRBV7-9, the J gene TRBJ2-7, with D tentatively TRBD2 (7 bases). V was trimmed by 5 bases and J by 5 bases, leaving 19 bases between them. This CDR3 contains 15 residues. In germline, CDR1 is SEHNR, CDR2 FQNEAQ (reference sequence). CDR3 residues: CASSPGGGGLHEQYF. The DNA of the CDR3 is TGTGCCAGCAGCCCCGGAGGGGGGGGACTCCACGAGCAGTACTTC.

The chain employs TRBV27 and TRBJ1-5, with 8 nucleotides matching TRBD1. V dropped 8 bases and J dropped 0; count of bases not matched to a gene: 12. CDR3 length: 17 residues. Germline values: CDR1 MNHEY, CDR2 SMNVEV (reference sequence). CDR3 in amino acids: CASRQGARAFSNQPQHF. The CDR3 nucleotides read TGTGCCAGCCGCCAGGGGGCACGGGCCTTTAGCAATCAGCCCCAGCATTTT.

The J gene is TRBJ2-7, the V gene TRBV6-1, with D perhaps TRBD1 (5 bases). Per germline, CDR1 MNHNS and CDR2 SASEGT. V was pared by 5 bases and J by 5 bases, with 10 bases between. This CDR3 is 12 amino acids long. The CDR3 nucleotides are TGTGCCAGCAGTCCTACAGGAGACGAGCAGTACTTC. It translates to CASSPTGDEQYF.

This rearrangement joins TRBV7-3 to TRBJ2-5; tentatively, D is TRBD1 or TRBD2 (5 bases each). The CDR3 is 13 residues long. Deletions cut 5 bases from V and 2 bases from J, with 9 bases between. CDR1 and CDR2 from the germline V gene are SGHTA and FQGTGA. CDR3 sequence reads: CASSQGAQETQYF. The CDR3 nucleotides are TGTGCCAGCAGCCAGGGAGCGCAAGAGACCCAGTACTTC.

This clone was recorded once. The chain uses TRBV25-1 and TRBJ2-1; 8 nucleotides align to TRBD2. Germline V gene sequence: CDR1 MGHDK, CDR2 SYGVNS. The length of the CDR3 is 13 residues. Trimming cost V 11 bases and J 5 bases; bases outside gene matches: 8. CDR3 sequence (DNA): TGTGCCGGGGCGGGGGGCTTCAACAATGAGCAGTTCTTC. This translates into CAGAGGFNNEQFF. Using reference TRBV25-1 and TRBJ2-1 for the parts outside the CDR3, the full variable domain is EADIYQTPRYLVIGTGKKITLECSQTMGHDKMYWYQQDPGMELHLIHYSYGVNSTEKGDLSSESTVSRIRTEHFPLTLESARPSHTSQYLCAGAGGFNNEQFFGPGTRLTVL.

This clone has only a few counts. The J gene is TRBJ1-2, the V gene TRBV5-1; no definite D call. Germline-derived CDR1 and CDR2 are SGHRS and YFSETQ. V was cut by 0 bases and J by 3 bases, with 12 bases left in between. This CDR3 is 15 amino acids long. CDR3: CASSLAGSWDYGYTF. CDR3 coding DNA: TGCGCCAGCAGCTTGGCAGGCAGTTGGGACTATGGCTACACCTTC.

The chain joins TRBV2 to TRBJ2-7; 8 nucleotides match TRBD1. This CDR3 is 12 amino acids long. J lost 5 bases, V lost 6 bases, and 3 bases had no gene match. Germline values: CDR1 SNHLY, CDR2 FYNNEI. The CDR3, as DNA: TGTGCCAGCAGACTACAGGGGGACGAGCAGTACTTC. It is translated as CASRLQGDEQYF. The variable domain in full, completed from reference TRBV2 and TRBJ2-7, reads EPEVTQTPSHQVTQMGQEVILRCVPISNHLYFYWYRQILGQKVEFLVSFYNNEISEKSEIFDDQFSVERPDGSNFTLKIRSTKLEDSAMYFCASRLQGDEQYFGPGTRLTVT.

This chain's CDR3 is CASTGTGNDEKLFF. DNA of the CDR3: TGCGCCAGCACTGGGACAGGGAATGATGAAAAACTGTTTTTT. V and J are TRBV5-1 and TRBJ1-4; 9 nucleotides align to TRBD1. This CDR3 is 14 amino acids long. J was trimmed by 6 bases and V by 6 bases; bases with no gene match: 6. Germline V CDR1 and CDR2: SGHRS, YFSETQ.

This chain links TRBV9 with TRBJ1-2, with D hard to call. Trimming took off 3 bases at V and 7 bases at J, with 10 bases between the two ends. This CDR3 region has 12 residues. Looked up from germline, CDR1 is SGDLS and CDR2 is YYNGEE. CDR3 region: CASSDTLSGYTF. DNA for the CDR3: TGTGCCAGCAGCGACACACTTTCTGGCTACACCTTC.

This chain joins TRBV30 and TRBJ2-6, with D maybe TRBD1 (6 bases). V was pared by 5 bases and J by 0 bases, with 14 bases between. CDR3 size: 16 residues. The germline CDR1 and CDR2 sequences are GTSNPN and SVGIG (reference sequence). The CDR3 coding sequence is TGTGCCTGGGAACAGGGACCAAGCTCTGGGGCCAACGTCCTGACTTTC. It translates to CAWEQGPSSGANVLTF.

The J gene is TRBJ2-3, the V gene TRBV25-1; D unresolved. The germline gives CDR1 MGHDK, CDR2 SYGVNS. This CDR3 spans 17 amino acids. The germline V and J ends were trimmed by 1 base and 0 bases, with 14 bases remaining between them. DNA of the CDR3: TGTGCCAGCAGTGAATTAGGCCCAGTGGGGAGCACAGATACGCAGTATTTT. As protein: CASSELGPVGSTDTQYF.

This clone was counted only a few times. The chain carries TRBV7-2 and TRBJ1-6; D gene unclear. CDR1 is SGHTA and CDR2 is FQGNSA in the germline V gene. CDR3 size: 16 residues. V was clipped by 3 bases and J by 8 bases, with 17 bases between them. This CDR3 reads CASSFFQLSGDSPLHF. Here the CDR3 DNA reads TGTGCCAGCAGCTTCTTTCAGTTGTCAGGAGATTCACCCCTCCACTTT.

This clone was detected only once. The CDR3 carries no conserved terminal phenylalanine or tryptophan, so it likely arises from a read error. The DNA is omitted, as the CDR3 cannot be located on it reliably, and the CDR3 follows TCRdb's listing. The chain uses TRBV6-1 and TRBJ1-1; the table's D call TRBD1 went unverified against the DNA. CDR1 and CDR2 from the germline V gene are MNHNS and SASEGT. The CDR3 has 13 residues if both end residues are counted. This CDR3 reads CASSEAHSPDRIS.

The chain couples TRBV7-6 to TRBJ1-2; TRBD1 matches at 7 bases. Germline V CDR1 and CDR2: SGHVS, FNYEAQ. The CDR3 contains 13 residues. V lost 5 bases to trimming and J lost 8 bases; unmatched junction nucleotides: 8. CDR3 sequence reads: CASSHDRAAGYTF. In nucleotides, the CDR3 is TGTGCCAGCAGCCATGACAGGGCGGCCGGCTACACCTTC. Complete variable domain (other parts from reference TRBV7-6 and TRBJ1-2): GAGVSQSPRYKVTKRGQDVALRCDPISGHVSLYWYRQALGQGPEFLTYFNYEAQQDKSGLPNDRFSAERPEGSISTLTIQRTEQRDSAMYRCASSHDRAAGYTFGSGTRLTVV.

V and J are TRBV15 and TRBJ2-2; 7 bases agree with TRBD1. The CDR3 runs to 14 residues. The J segment lost 5 bases and the V segment lost 0 bases, leaving 0 bases of the junction unmatched. Germline V lookup: CDR1 LNHNV, CDR2 YYDKDF (reference sequence). CDR3 nucleotide sequence: TGTGCCACCAGCAGAGACAGGGGGACCGGGGAGCTGTTTTTT. Its translation: CATSRDRGTGELFF. Together with reference TRBV15 and TRBJ2-2, the CDR3 gives the full variable domain: DAMVIQNPRYQVTQFGKPVTLSCSQTLNHNVMYWYQQKSSQAPKLLFHYYDKDFNNEADTPDNFQSRRPNTSFCFLDIRSPGLGDTAMYLCATSRDRGTGELFFGEGSRLTVL.

This sequence joins TRBV4-2 and TRBJ2-4; 11 bases match TRBD2. J was trimmed by 1 base and V by 6 bases; bases with no gene match: 11. This CDR3 comprises 18 residues. The germline CDR1 and CDR2 sequences are LGHNA and YNFKEQ. CDR3 DNA: TGTGCCAGCAGACGTCTGATAGCGGGGGGGGAGGCCAAAAACATTCAGTACTTC. Protein sequence: CASRRLIAGGEAKNIQYF.

This chain uses TRBV6-1 with TRBJ2-7; 8 nucleotides line up with TRBD2. V gave up 1 base and J gave up 2 bases; unmatched junction bases: 4. The CDR3 spans 15 residues. The germline CDR1 and CDR2 sequences are MNHNS and SASEGT. CDR3 amino acids: CASSEDKRGPYEQYF. CDR3 DNA sequence: TGTGCCAGCAGTGAAGACAAGCGGGGGCCCTACGAGCAGTACTTC.

The chain combines TRBV10-3 with TRBJ2-7; TRBD1 might be the D (5 bases). CDR3 length: 14 residues. Trimming took off 2 bases at V and 2 bases at J, with 10 bases between the two ends. Germline CDR1 is ENHRY and CDR2 is SYGVKD. CDR3 sequence (DNA): TGTGCCATCAGTGAGACAGGTTCCCCCTACGAGCAGTACTTC. Its protein product is CAISETGSPYEQYF.

As DNA, the CDR3 is TGTGCCAGCAGTGAAGCGCTTGACTCCCGAAAGCAGTTCTTC. Translated: CASSEALDSRKQFF. The V and J genes are TRBV6-1 and TRBJ2-1; D is unclear. The ends were cut back, 0 bases at V and 11 bases at J, with 14 bases in the middle. The V gene's germline CDR1 is MNHNS and CDR2 SASEGT. This CDR3 has 14 residues.

The rearrangement uses TRBV4-1 and TRBJ2-2; 7 positions match TRBD2. The CDR3 length is 17 residues. Germline V gene data show CDR1 as MGHRA and CDR2 as YSYEKL. The V and J ends lost 2 bases and 5 bases, in that order; junction bases with no gene match: 11. The CDR3 nucleotides read TGCGCCAGCAGCCAAATTACCCCTTTGGGAGGGACCGGGGAGCTGTTTTTT. Residues: CASSQITPLGGTGELFF.